These 9 T cell receptor beta chains were sequenced from one sample in a study of cytomegalovirus exposure and HLA in healthy donors. It was with 60 Vbeta and 13 Jbeta primers that the PCR ran. TCRdb's copy holds only in-frame clones and misses some; the assay was immunoSEQ multiplex PCR. The sample holds about 190,000 clones, 70% to 75% seen once. The sample consisted of PBMCs. All receptors derive from a man aged 25-40 years in good health and CMV-seropositive.

The CDR3 loop reads CASSQDAHREVRENTIYF. CDR3 sequence (DNA): TGCGCCAGCAGCCAAGATGCCCACAGGGAAGTACGCGAAAACACCATATATTTT. This chain joins TRBV4-1 and TRBJ1-3; tentatively, D is TRBD1 (6 bases). Trimming pared 0 bases from V and 6 bases from J, leaving 21 bases between. Per the germline V gene, CDR1 is MGHRA and CDR2 is YSYEKL. This CDR3 region has 18 residues.

This sequence joins TRBV5-4 and TRBJ2-3; TRBD2 aligns across 15 bases. Germline V gene data show CDR1 as SGHNT and CDR2 as YYREEE (reference sequence). The CDR3 runs to 16 residues. The J segment lost 6 bases and the V segment lost 3 bases, leaving 5 bases of the junction unmatched. CDR3 in DNA: TGTGCCAGCAGCTGGACTAGCGGGAGGGCCATGGATACGCAGTATTTT. This encodes CASSWTSGRAMDTQYF.

Only one count was recorded for this clone. The chain employs TRBV4-3 and TRBJ2-1; 9 nucleotides match TRBD2. The V segment lost 2 bases and the J segment 4 bases; nucleotides outside the gene matches: 9. Germline V gene sequence: CDR1 LGHNA, CDR2 YSLEER. CDR3 size: 17 residues. CDR3 DNA sequence: TGCGCCAGCAGCCAACTAAGATTCGCGGGAGGGTACAATGAGCAGTTCTTC. This codes for CASSQLRFAGGYNEQFF.

This chain joins TRBV2 and TRBJ2-7; D might be TRBD1 (5 bases). The CDR3 extends over 12 amino acids. V gave up 5 bases and J gave up 3 bases, with 8 bases separating them. CDR1 is SNHLY, CDR2 FYNNEI, per germline. For the CDR3, the DNA is TGTGCCAGCAGTCCCAGGGTCTACGAGCAGTACTTC. This translates into CASSPRVYEQYF.

This chain joins TRBV5-1 and TRBJ2-3; 10 bases are a match to TRBD2. Per the germline V gene, CDR1 is SGHRS and CDR2 is YFSETQ. The CDR3 has 13 amino acids. V lost 4 bases and J lost 9; bases outside the gene matches: 5. The CDR3 DNA follows: TGCGCCAGCAGCCTAGAGACTAGCGGGACGCAGTATTTT. The encoded protein is CASSLETSGTQYF.

J is TRBJ2-3 and V is TRBV6-5; D is possibly TRBD2 (6 bases). The V end was cut by 0 bases, the J end by 0 bases, with 10 bases between. Germline V lookup: CDR1 MNHEY, CDR2 SVGAGI. The CDR3 contains 16 residues. CDR3 residues: CASSYSGGSSTDTQYF. For the CDR3, the DNA is TGTGCCAGCAGTTACTCGGGGGGATCTAGCACAGATACGCAGTATTTT.

The genes are TRBV30 and TRBJ2-5; tentative D call: TRBD1 (5 bases). The germline V and J ends were trimmed by 0 bases and 5 bases, with 13 bases remaining between them. Germline CDR1 is GTSNPN and CDR2 is SVGIG (reference sequence). This CDR3 region has 14 residues. The CDR3 bases are TGTGCCTGGAGTGTTTTTACCAGGGTCGAGACCCAGTACTTC. Encoded protein: CAWSVFTRVETQYF.

V is TRBV15 and J is TRBJ1-5; possibly TRBD1 for D (5 bases). The V gene's germline CDR1 is LNHNV and CDR2 YYDKDF (reference sequence). The CDR3 has 15 amino acids. The V end lost 3 bases, the J end lost 5 bases, and 14 bases lay between the germline ends. In nucleotides, the CDR3 is TGTGCCACCAGCAGCTCCCACAGGAGCGATCAGCCCCAGCATTTT. It translates to CATSSSHRSDQPQHF.

Only one count was recorded for this clone. The chain couples TRBV5-6 to TRBJ2-7; no firm D call. The CDR3 contains 12 residues. V was trimmed by 0 bases and J by 2 bases, leaving 3 bases between them. Germline lookup yields CDR1 SGHDT and CDR2 YYEEEE. CDR3 sequence: CASSLVAYEQYF. CDR3 coding DNA: TGTGCCAGCAGCTTGGTAGCCTACGAGCAGTACTTC.